A single sample gave rise to the 5 T cell receptor beta chains below, sequenced in a study of control samples from healthy donors and cancer patients. Only in-frame clones appear in the TCRdb table, and some are missing; sequencing was by immunoSEQ multiplex PCR. This sample has about 15,000 clones; about 89% occur once, and the top ten carry roughly 10%. The sample was PBMCs. These receptors came from a woman aged 70-85 years with colorectal cancer.

The V call is TRBV24-1, the J call TRBJ1-1; D is possibly TRBD1 (6 bases). V lost 4 bases to trimming and J lost 10 bases, with 15 bases between them. Germline CDR1 KGHDR, CDR2 SFDVKD. The CDR3 has 13 residues. The DNA of the CDR3 is TGTGCCACCAGTGACCTGGGGACATCGGTAGCTTTCTTT. Its translation: CATSDLGTSVAFF.

The chain joins TRBV30 to TRBJ2-5; 8 nucleotides line up with TRBD1. Per germline, CDR1 GTSNPN and CDR2 SVGIG (reference sequence). The CDR3 length is 15 residues. With V trimmed by 4 bases and J by 5 bases, 12 bases remained unmatched. The CDR3 spells CAWTGPQGDWETQYF. Written as DNA, the CDR3 is TGTGCCTGGACCGGCCCACAGGGGGATTGGGAGACCCAGTACTTC. Filled out from reference TRBV30 and TRBJ2-5, the complete variable domain reads SQTIHQWPATLVQPVGSPLSLECTVEGTSNPNLYWYRQAAGRGLQLLFYSVGIGQISSEVPQNLSASRPQDRQFILSSKKLLLSDSGFYLCAWTGPQGDWETQYFGPGTRLLVL.

The J gene is TRBJ2-6, the V gene TRBV19; tentative D call: TRBD2 (6 bases). Germline V gene data show CDR1 as LNHDA and CDR2 as SQIVND (reference sequence). The CDR3 is 18 residues long. Between the trimmed V and J ends, which lost 4 bases and 4 bases, there was a span of 20 bases. CDR3 nucleotides: TGTGCCAGTAGTAGTGGGACTTCGAGGGCTGCCGGGGCCAACGTCCTGACTTTC. Translated: CASSSGTSRAAGANVLTF.

The rearrangement joins TRBV5-4 to TRBJ1-2; D perhaps matches TRBD1 (6 bases). Trimming removed 0 bases at V and 0 bases at J, with 12 bases between. The CDR3 has 16 residues. CDR1 is SGHNT and CDR2 is YYREEE in the germline V gene (reference sequence). The CDR3 region has the DNA TGTGCCAGCAGCTTGGTGGGAGGGGGAGCTAACTATGGCTACACCTTC. This codes for CASSLVGGGANYGYTF.

This chain links TRBV5-4 with TRBJ2-7; D is ambiguous. Germline loops: CDR1 SGHNT, CDR2 YYREEE (reference sequence). Between the trimmed V and J ends, which lost 4 bases and 0 bases, there was a span of 14 bases. The CDR3 has 15 residues. CDR3 bases: TGTGCCAGCAGCGGTGGGAAGGGCCACTCCTACGAGCAGTACTTC. Translation gives CASSGGKGHSYEQYF.